The TCR beta chain described here comes from a study of shared clonotypes between healthy human individuals (dated by TCRdb to about 2020). Looking at the study overall: The cohort comprised a couple of women and a few men aged 18 to 49 years. For each donor, CD4 naive and CD4 memory were each run on three plates, CD8 naive on two plates, and CD8 memory on one plate. The study deeply sequenced blood TCR repertoires of several healthy adults to estimate repertoire size and the extent of clonotype sharing between individuals. To increase sequencing depth and limit assay-specific biases, TCR repertoire library preparation and sequencing were carried out by different laboratories using diverse techniques. Leukapheresis yielded between about 0.85 and 9.5 billion PBMCs per donor.

Using the deep immunoSEQ assay, TCR CDR3 regions were amplified from genomic DNA by multiplex PCR. For each cell subset, the extracted genomic DNA was distributed evenly across all wells of several immunoSEQ 96-well plates, and each plate served as one replicate. For sorted subsets, each replicate PCR was loaded with 200 to 250 ng genomic DNA, equivalent to some 27,000 T cell genomes. Purified libraries were measured with a Qubit 3.0 fluorometer, size-checked on a Bioanalyzer 2100, and measured again with the KAPA Library Quantification kit. Each immunoSEQ 96-well plate was sequenced on its own single-read 150-cycle Illumina NextSeq 550 flow cell. As for the original processing: The immunoSEQ output contained only junctional sequences without quality scores, so filtering could not match that applied to full-length reads. To assign V/J genes and CDR3, sequences were annotated against IMGT germline references using PyIR, a Python wrapper for IgBLAST v1.9. Any read was removed if the V/J assignment was weak (E-value above 1e-6), the CDR3 was missing, or the read contained stop codons, out-of-frame junctions, or ambiguous translated residues. V3J clonotypes were defined by identical inferred V gene, J gene, and CDR3 amino acid sequence. The percentage overlap between two repertoires was calculated by dividing the number of shared unique clonotypes by the size of the smaller repertoire. Three approaches were used to assess repertoire richness: RTK rarefaction, the Chao1 estimator, and Recon v2.1 estimates of unobserved clonotypes. OLGA was used to compute generation probabilities for all TCRbeta clonotypes that the gDNA method yielded from a handful of donors. Held by TCRdb, this immuneACCESS table contains in-frame sequences only and omits some clones. Under half of the omission traces to an unresolved V gene where checked; the cause of the rest is unknown. V and J calls and clone size follow that table, whereas D and trimming were derived from the DNA. This sample has over a million clones in its table, and 95% to 99% of those were observed once. The leading ten clones occupy about 0.42% of the sample.

Relative to germline, V is 5 bases shorter and J is 2 bases shorter, with 16 bases between their ends. The CDR3 runs 15 residues from the cysteine to the phenylalanine. Kept here is only the CDR3 DNA, which spans 45 bases and is read in frame from base 1. The CDR1 and CDR2 encoded by the germline V gene are MDHEN and SYDVKM. Healthy HIV-negative adults with no recently reported acute infections or vaccinations were included as donors. All donors were Caucasian adults living in Nashville, Tennessee, USA. CD4+ T cells were enriched by magnetic negative selection, after which naive cells were positively selected on CD45RA and the negative fraction was taken as the memory subset. Blood was obtained by leukapheresis, after which PBMCs were separated by Ficoll-Histopaque density gradient centrifugation and cryopreserved in liquid nitrogen vapor phase. Analytical flow cytometry was used to check the purity and quantity of every magnetically sorted T cell population. Each sorted fraction had its genomic DNA isolated and then quantified by UV absorbance on a Nanodrop 2000c.

On this clone itself: There is no known antigen for this receptor. No much larger clone is present one base from it, and per-base qualities are unavailable.

Overall results and qualifications from the work: Sampling was limited to blood, and TCR repertoires in tissue likely differ from TCR repertoires in blood. Incomplete sequencing was indicated by rarefaction of sorted-subset datasets, despite the large sequencing depth. Because the study included only a small number of donors, the genetic and exposure-history diversity represented was limited. Compared with non-shared clonotypes, clonotypes shared by all four sorted-subset donors had higher generation probabilities. When a handful of donors were compared, the shared fraction of clonotypes was around 5% for naive CD4, approximately 3.5% for naive CD8, 2.3% for memory CD4, and roughly 0.4% for memory CD8. Based on pairwise subsampling, the degree of clonotype sharing among donors was expected to be affected by sequencing depth. Larger estimated clonotype richness was generally found for naive subsets than for memory subsets.

This clonotype originated in a man aged 30 to 45 in good health. The chain couples TRBV28 to TRBJ2-7; the D gene is tentatively TRBD1 or TRBD2, each matching 7 bases. Sequencing used naive CD4+ T cells sorted from blood. The meaning of the sample's cell subset or site label: CD45RA+ positively selected. The CDR3 has the sequence CASSLGGTVTYEQYF. The bases are TGTGCCAGCAGTCTGGGGGGGACAGTAACCTACGAGCAGTACTTC.